This T cell receptor beta chain was documented in a study of CD8 T cells in Susac syndrome. In germline, CDR1 is MNHEY, CDR2 SVGAGI. V gave up 7 bases and J gave up 9 bases; unmatched junction bases: 9. The CDR3 has 14 residues. RNA in amounts of roughly 0.5 to 1 ug was reverse transcribed with random hexamers. MiXCR, applied by TCRdb to the immunoSEQ multiplex PCR reads, yields one record per CDR3 protein. Of around 300,000 distinct CDR3 sequences detected, about 88% appear once; the ten largest clones hold around 0.18%. This receptor was identified in a human donor with multiple sclerosis. This chain joins TRBV6-5 and TRBJ2-1, with TRBD2 identical over 10 bases. The material sequenced was CD8+ T cells from PBMCs. CDR3 nucleotide sequence: TGTGCCAGCAAAAAGCGGGGGGGCCACCCTGAGCAGTTCTTC. Protein product: CASKKRGGHPEQFF.